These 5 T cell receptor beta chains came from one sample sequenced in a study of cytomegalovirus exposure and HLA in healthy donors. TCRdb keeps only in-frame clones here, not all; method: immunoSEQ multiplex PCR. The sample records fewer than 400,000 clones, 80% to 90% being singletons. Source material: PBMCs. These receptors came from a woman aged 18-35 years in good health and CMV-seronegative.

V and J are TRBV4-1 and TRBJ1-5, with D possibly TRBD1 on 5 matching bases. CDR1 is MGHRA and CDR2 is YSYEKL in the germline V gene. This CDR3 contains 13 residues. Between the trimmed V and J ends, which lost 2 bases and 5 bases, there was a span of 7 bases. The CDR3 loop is CASSQQGDQPQHF. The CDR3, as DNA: TGCGCCAGCAGCCAACAGGGCGATCAGCCCCAGCATTTT.

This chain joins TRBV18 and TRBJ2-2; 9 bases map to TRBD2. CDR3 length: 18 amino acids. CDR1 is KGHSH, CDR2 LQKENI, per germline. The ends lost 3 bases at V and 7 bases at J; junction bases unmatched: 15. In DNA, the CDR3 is TGTGCCAGCTCACCTCAGAGAACTAGCGGGTTGGATGTCGGGGAGCTGTTTTTT. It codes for CASSPQRTSGLDVGELFF.

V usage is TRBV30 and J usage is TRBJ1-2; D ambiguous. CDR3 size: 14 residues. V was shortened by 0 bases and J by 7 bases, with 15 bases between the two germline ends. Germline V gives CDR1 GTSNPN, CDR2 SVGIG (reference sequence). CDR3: CAWSVRTGSIGYTF. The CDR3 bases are TGTGCCTGGAGTGTACGCACGGGGAGTATTGGCTACACCTTC.

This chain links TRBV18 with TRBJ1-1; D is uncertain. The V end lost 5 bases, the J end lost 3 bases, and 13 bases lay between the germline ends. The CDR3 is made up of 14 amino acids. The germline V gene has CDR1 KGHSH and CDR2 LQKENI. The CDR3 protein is CASSFDRGDTEAFF. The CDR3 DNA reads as TGTGCCAGCTCATTCGACCGAGGAGACACTGAAGCTTTCTTT. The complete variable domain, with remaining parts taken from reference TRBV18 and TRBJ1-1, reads NAGVMQNPRHLVRRRGQEARLRCSPMKGHSHVYWYRQLPEEGLKFMVYLQKENIIDESGMPKERFSAEFPKEGPSILRIQQVVRGDSAAYFCASSFDRGDTEAFFGQGTRLTVV.

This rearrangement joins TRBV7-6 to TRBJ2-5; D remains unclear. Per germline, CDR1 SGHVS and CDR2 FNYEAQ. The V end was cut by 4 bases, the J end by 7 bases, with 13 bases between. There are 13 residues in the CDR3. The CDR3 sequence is CASSYRVRGTQYF. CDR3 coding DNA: TGTGCCAGCAGCTACCGGGTCCGAGGGACCCAGTACTTC.